This T cell receptor (beta chain) was captured in a study of blood T cell repertoires in COVID-19. The wider study: PBMCs, B-cell-depleted T cells, or T cells provided the cDNA or gDNA that made up the material.

Source study methods: Estimated nucleated cell counts came from reference gene primer amplification. Profiling relied on immunoSEQ multiplex PCR, and the TCRdb table lists in-frame clones only, not all of them. The V and J calls and clone size were taken over from that table, and D and trimming were inferred from the DNA. Among 270,000 or so clones, 81% were seen once, and the ten largest hold just under 3%. The CDR3 loop spans 18 amino acids. V lost 6 bases and J lost 2; bases outside the gene matches: 10. The V gene's germline CDR1 is LNHDA and CDR2 SQIVND (reference sequence). The receptor was derived from a woman aged 60 to 75 with active or convalescent COVID-19. The source material was peripheral blood. The rearrangement uses TRBV19 and TRBJ2-1; TRBD2 agrees at 13 bases. The chain's CDR3 is CASRMTSGGTPPYNEQFF. The CDR3 nucleotides read TGTGCCAGTAGGATGACTAGCGGGGGGACTCCCCCCTACAATGAGCAGTTCTTC.